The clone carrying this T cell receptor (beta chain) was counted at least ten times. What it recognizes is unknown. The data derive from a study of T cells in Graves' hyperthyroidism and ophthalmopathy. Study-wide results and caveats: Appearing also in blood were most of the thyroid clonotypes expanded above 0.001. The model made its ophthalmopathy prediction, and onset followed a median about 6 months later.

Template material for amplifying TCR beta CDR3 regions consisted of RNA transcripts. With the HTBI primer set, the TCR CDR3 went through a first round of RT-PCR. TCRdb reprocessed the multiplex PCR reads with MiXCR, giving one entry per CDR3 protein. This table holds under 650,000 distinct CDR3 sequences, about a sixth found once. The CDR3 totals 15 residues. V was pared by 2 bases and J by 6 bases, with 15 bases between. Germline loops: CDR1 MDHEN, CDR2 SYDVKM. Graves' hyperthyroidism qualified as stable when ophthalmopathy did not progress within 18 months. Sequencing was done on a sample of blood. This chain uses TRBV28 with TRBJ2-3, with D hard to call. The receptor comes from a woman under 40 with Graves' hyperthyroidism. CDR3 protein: CASSLGEVSTDTQYF. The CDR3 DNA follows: TGTGCCAGCAGTTTAGGAGAGGTCAGTACGGATACGCAGTATTTT.